This entry describes one T cell receptor (beta chain). What this receptor recognizes is not known. This may be a read error: a much more frequent sequence differs by one nucleotide. Given the absence of the conserved phenylalanine or tryptophan at the CDR3 end, a read error is likely. The data were obtained in a study of early T cells in non-severe SARS-CoV-2 infection (dated by TCRdb to the early 2020s). For context, the study as a whole: Because TCR sequencing was done on bulk RNA from unsorted whole blood, the alpha and beta chains could not be paired.

Results and caveats for the whole study, not just this receptor: VDJdb matching was skewed toward anti-spike CD8 responses and likely underestimated virus-specific expansions by missing private and CD4 specificities.

From a lookup of the germline V gene (reference sequence), CDR1 and CDR2 are SGHAT and FQDESV. The CDR3 extends over 15 residues, inclusive of both ends. The retained sequence is limited to the CDR3, 45 bases, with the frame set at the first base. The junction shows trimming of 7 bases on V and 6 bases on J, plus 22 bases between the germline ends. Preparation of the library involved 5' RACE. Reads for this sample came from a NextSeq 500. To correct for sequencing error and PCR bias, the TCR library protocol tagged individual cDNA molecules with unique molecular identifiers. Both TCR alpha and beta chains were sequenced, and tight co-correlation was observed between alpha and beta sequence abundances in each sample. Per the authors' processing: Decombinator V4 was used to annotate the V gene, J gene and CDR3 of the TCR sequences. TCRs were defined as expanded if a significant change between any two time points was detected under a Poisson model with p below 0.0001. Abundances of TCRs were expressed as counts per million after normalisation to the total number of TCRs sequenced in each sample. MAIT TCRs were defined by TRAV1-2 paired with TRAJ12, TRAJ20 or TRAJ33, and iNKT TCRs by TRAV10 paired with TRAJ18. VDJdb, accessed on 1 November 2021, was searched for TCRs annotated for CMV, EBV and SARS-CoV-2, and TCRs annotated for more than one antigen were excluded. In TCRdb, the public reads were trimmed at Q25 with fastp and aligned with MiXCR, with productive beta chains retained. Every entry covers one CDR3 protein and lists the most common genes and DNA from its rows. The V and J calls here are based on TCRdb, not the publication. In all, the sample holds 45,000 to 60,000 distinct CDR3 sequences, and about 10% of those were seen once. The ten largest clones capture roughly 4.8% of the sample.

This was a case-control study nested in a cohort of healthcare workers in London, UK, who had nasopharyngeal swab PCR tests and blood samples taken every week. Healthcare workers were recruited during the week of the UK lockdown, between 23 and 31 March 2020, and followed weekly for up to roughly 15 weeks. Input material: whole blood. The V and J segments used are TRBV11-1 and TRBJ2-7; the D call is possibly TRBD1 or TRBD2, each sharing 5 bases. The sequence derives from an adult who was a healthcare worker with PCR-confirmed SARS-CoV-2 infection or an uninfected control (not recorded which). CDR3 protein: CASNRDPLSQGEQYL. The DNA is as follows: TGTGCCAGCAACCGGGACCCTCTTTCGCAGGGCGAGCAGTACCTC.